Listed here is a single T cell receptor beta chain. The source of the sample is a study of Ad26.COV2.S vaccination and SARS-CoV-2 variants. Treatment noted: approximately 18 received Ad26.COV2.S at low or high dose, single or two shots; 5 received placebo; per-sample allocation not given. Samples analyzed were those drawn on day 63 after the first vaccine or placebo injection. TCRdb's table, derived via immunoSEQ multiplex PCR, lists solely in-frame clones and lacks some. The sample lists 440,000 or so clones, roughly 91% occurring once. Germline CDR1 SGDLS, CDR2 YYNGEE. V lost 0 bases to trimming and J lost 8 bases; unmatched junction nucleotides: 5. The CDR3 is 15 residues long.

Specimen: peripheral blood, collected in a trial of Ad26.COV2.S vaccine versus placebo. This sequence joins TRBV9 and TRBJ2-1; TRBD1 matches at 10 bases. The clonotype was recovered from a person between 18 and 59 years old who received the Ad26.COV2.S COVID-19 vaccine or a placebo. The CDR3 DNA follows: TGTGCCAGCAGCGTAGGACAGGGGGCGCGGGATGAGCAGTTCTTC. Its protein product is CASSVGQGARDEQFF.